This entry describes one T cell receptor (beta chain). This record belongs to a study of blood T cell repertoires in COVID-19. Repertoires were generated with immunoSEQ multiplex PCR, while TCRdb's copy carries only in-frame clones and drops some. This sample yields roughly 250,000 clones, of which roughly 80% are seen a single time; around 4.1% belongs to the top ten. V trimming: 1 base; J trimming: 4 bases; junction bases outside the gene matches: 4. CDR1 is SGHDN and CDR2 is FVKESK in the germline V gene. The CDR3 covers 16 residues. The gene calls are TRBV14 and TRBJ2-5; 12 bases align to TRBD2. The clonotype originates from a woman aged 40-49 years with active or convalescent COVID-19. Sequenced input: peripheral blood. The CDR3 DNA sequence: TGTGCCAGCAGCCAAGGGGTGACTAGCGGGGGAGAGACCCAGTACTTC. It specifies CASSQGVTSGGETQYF. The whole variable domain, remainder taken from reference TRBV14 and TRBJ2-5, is EAGVTQFPSHSVIEKGQTVTLRCDPISGHDNLYWYRRVMGKEIKFLLHFVKESKQDESGMPNNRFLAERTGGTYSTLKVQPAELEDSGVYFCASSQGVTSGGETQYFGPGTRLLVL.